The clone carrying this T cell receptor beta chain is a singleton in its sample. Per the germline V gene, CDR1 is SQVTM and CDR2 is ANQGSEA. The CDR3 totals 13 residues. V was clipped by 3 bases and J by 2 bases, with 11 bases between them. These data are taken from a study of cytomegalovirus exposure and HLA in healthy donors. Using immunoSEQ multiplex PCR, the repertoire was profiled, and TCRdb retains in-frame clones only, with some absent. This repertoire shows some 340,000 clones, about nine tenths found once; its top ten account for roughly 1.2%. Input material: PBMCs. J is TRBJ2-7 and V is TRBV29-1; no definite D call. The sequence came from a woman aged 25 to 45 in good health and CMV-seropositive. The CDR3 here is CSVEGEIPYEQYF. Written as DNA, the CDR3 is TGCAGCGTTGAGGGCGAGATTCCCTACGAGCAGTACTTC.